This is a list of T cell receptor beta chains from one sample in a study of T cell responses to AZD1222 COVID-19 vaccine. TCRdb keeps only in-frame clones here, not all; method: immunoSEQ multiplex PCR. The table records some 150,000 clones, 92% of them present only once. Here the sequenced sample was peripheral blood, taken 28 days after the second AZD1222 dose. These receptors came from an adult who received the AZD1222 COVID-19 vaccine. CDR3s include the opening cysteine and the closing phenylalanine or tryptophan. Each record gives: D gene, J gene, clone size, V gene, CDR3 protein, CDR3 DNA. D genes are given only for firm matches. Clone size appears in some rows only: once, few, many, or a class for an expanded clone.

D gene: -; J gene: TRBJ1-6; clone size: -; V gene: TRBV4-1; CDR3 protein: CASSQPTQGPANSPLHF; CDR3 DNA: TGCGCCAGCAGCCAACCTACACAGGGACCAGCTAATTCACCCCTCCACTTT
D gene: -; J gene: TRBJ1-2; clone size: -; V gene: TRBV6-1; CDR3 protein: CASSEGGSNYGYTF; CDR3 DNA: TGTGCCAGCAGTGAGGGGGGGTCTAACTATGGCTACACCTTC
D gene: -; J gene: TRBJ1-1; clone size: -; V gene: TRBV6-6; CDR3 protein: CASSDVAEAFF; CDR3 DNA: TGTGCCAGCAGTGACGTGGCAGAAGCTTTCTTT
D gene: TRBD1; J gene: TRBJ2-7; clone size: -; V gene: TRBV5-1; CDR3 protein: CASRQAPGQIAYEQYF; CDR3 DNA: TGCGCCAGCAGACAAGCGCCGGGACAGATCGCCTACGAGCAGTACTTC
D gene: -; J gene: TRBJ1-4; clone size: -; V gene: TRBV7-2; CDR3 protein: CASSLDRMANEKLFF; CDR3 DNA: TGTGCCAGCAGCTTAGACAGGATGGCTAATGAAAAACTGTTTTTT
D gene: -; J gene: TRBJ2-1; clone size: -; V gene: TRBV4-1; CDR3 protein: CASSRTPYNHNEQFF; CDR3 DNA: TGCGCCAGCAGCCGGACTCCCTATAACCACAATGAGCAGTTCTTC
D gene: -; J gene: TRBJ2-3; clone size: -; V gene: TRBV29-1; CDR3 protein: CSVDAGNADTQYF; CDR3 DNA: TGCAGCGTTGACGCCGGGAACGCAGATACGCAGTATTTT
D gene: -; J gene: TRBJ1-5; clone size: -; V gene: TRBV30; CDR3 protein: CAWSGQKNQPQHF; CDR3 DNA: TGTGCCTGGAGTGGACAGAAGAATCAGCCCCAGCATTTT
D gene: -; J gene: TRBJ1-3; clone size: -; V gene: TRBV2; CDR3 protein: CASSEQTAPGNTIYF; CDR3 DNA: TGTGCCAGCAGTGAACAGACAGCTCCTGGAAACACCATATATTTT
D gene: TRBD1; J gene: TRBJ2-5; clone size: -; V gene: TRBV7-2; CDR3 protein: CASSVYRGQETQYF; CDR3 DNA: TGTGCCAGCAGCGTTTACAGGGGACAAGAGACCCAGTACTTC
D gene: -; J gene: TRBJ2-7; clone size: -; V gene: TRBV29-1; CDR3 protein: CSGLRGVDEQYF; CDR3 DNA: TGCAGCGGCCTACGGGGAGTTGACGAGCAGTACTTC
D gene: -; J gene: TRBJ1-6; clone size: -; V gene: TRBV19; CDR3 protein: CASRFVGRAALGNSPLHF; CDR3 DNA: TGTGCCAGTAGATTCGTGGGGCGCGCGGCTTTAGGAAATTCACCCCTCCACTTT
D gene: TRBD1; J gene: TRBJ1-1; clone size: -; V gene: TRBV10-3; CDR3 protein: CAISGQGVHVMNTEAFF; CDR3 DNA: TGTGCCATCAGTGGGCAGGGGGTTCACGTCATGAACACTGAAGCTTTCTTT
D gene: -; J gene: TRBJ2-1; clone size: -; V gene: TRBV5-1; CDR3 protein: CASTNSGTATEQFF; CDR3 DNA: TGCGCCAGCACAAACTCCGGGACTGCCACTGAGCAGTTCTTC
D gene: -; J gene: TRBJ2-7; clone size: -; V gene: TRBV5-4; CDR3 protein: CASSLRRRSQESSYEQYF; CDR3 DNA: TGTGCCAGCAGCTTGAGGAGGCGTTCCCAAGAGAGCTCCTACGAGCAGTACTTC
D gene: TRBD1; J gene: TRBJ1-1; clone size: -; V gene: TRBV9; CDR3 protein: CASSVVPDRGTEAFF; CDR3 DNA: TGTGCCAGCAGCGTAGTGCCGGACAGGGGGACTGAAGCTTTCTTT
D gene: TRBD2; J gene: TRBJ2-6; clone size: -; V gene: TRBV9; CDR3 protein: CASSGAGGGSGANVLTF; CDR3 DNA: TGTGCCAGCAGCGGAGCGGGAGGCGGGTCTGGGGCCAACGTCCTGACTTTC
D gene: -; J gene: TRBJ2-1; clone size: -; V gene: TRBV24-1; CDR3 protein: CATSDFGLGRDEQFF; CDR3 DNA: TGTGCCACCAGTGATTTCGGCTTAGGTAGGGATGAGCAGTTCTTC
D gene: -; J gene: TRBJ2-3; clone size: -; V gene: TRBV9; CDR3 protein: CASSVGALPSTDTQYF; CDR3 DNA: TGTGCCAGCAGCGTAGGCGCACTGCCTAGCACAGATACGCAGTATTTT
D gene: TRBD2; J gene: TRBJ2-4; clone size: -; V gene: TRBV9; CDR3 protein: CASSVGLALAKNIQYF; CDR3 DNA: TGTGCCAGCAGCGTTGGACTAGCCCTAGCCAAAAACATTCAGTACTTC
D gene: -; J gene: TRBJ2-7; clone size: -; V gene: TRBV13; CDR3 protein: CASSQGASSSPYEQYF; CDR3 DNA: TGTGCCAGCAGCCAAGGGGCATCCTCCAGCCCCTACGAGCAGTACTTC
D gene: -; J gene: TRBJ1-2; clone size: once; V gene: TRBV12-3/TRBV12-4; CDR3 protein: CASSLVHGGYTF; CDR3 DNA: TGTGCCAGCAGTTTAGTCCACGGAGGCTACACCTTC
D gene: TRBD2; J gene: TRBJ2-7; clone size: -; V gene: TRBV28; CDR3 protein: CASSLVVLAGGANEQYF; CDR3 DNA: TGTGCCAGCAGTTTAGTAGTCCTAGCGGGAGGAGCTAACGAGCAGTACTTC
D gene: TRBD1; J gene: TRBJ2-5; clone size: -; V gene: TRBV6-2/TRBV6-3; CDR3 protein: CASSNIGQGVGLRETQYF; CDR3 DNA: TGTGCCAGCAGTAATATCGGACAGGGAGTCGGGCTACGAGAGACCCAGTACTTC
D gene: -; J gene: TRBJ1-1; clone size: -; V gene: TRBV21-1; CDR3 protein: CASSRGPRAEAFF; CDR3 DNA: TGTGCCAGCAGCAGGGGCCCGCGCGCTGAAGCTTTCTTT
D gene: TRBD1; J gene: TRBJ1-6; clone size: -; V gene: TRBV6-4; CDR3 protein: CAIGTANSPLHF; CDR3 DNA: TGTGCCATCGGGACAGCGAATTCACCCCTCCACTTT
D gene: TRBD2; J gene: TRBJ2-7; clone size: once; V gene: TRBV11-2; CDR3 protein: CASSLRTSGRGSYEQYF; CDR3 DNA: TGTGCCAGCAGCTTACGGACTAGCGGGAGGGGCTCCTACGAGCAGTACTTC
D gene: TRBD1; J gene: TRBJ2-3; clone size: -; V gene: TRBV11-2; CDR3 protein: CASSESSNRGSRTDTQYF; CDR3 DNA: TGTGCCAGCAGCGAGAGCTCAAACAGGGGGTCGCGCACAGATACGCAGTATTTT